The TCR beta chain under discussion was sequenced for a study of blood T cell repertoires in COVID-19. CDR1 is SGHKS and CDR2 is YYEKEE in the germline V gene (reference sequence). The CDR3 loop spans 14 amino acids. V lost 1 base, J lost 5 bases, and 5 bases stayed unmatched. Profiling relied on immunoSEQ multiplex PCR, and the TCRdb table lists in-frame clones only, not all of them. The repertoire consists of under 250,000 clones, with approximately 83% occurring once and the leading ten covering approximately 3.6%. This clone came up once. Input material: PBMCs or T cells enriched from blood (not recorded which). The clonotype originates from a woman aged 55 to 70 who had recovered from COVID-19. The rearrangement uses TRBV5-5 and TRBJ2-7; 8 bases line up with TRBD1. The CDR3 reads CASSLQAGGDEQYF. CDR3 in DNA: TGTGCCAGCAGCTTGCAGGCAGGGGGCGACGAGCAGTACTTC.